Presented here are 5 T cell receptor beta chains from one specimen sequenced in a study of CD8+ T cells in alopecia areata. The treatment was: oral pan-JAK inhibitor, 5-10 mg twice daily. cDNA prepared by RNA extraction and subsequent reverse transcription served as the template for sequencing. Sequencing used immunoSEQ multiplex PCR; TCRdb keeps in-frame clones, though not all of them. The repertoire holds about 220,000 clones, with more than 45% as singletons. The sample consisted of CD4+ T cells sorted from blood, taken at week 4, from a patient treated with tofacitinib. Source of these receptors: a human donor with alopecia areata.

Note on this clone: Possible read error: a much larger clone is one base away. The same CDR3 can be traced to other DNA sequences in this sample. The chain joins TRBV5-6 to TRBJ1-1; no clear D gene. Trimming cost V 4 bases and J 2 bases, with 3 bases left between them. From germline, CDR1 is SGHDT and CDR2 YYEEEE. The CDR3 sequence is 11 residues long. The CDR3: CASSLNTEAFF. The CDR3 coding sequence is TGTGCCAGCAGCCTCAACACTGAAGCTTTCTTT.

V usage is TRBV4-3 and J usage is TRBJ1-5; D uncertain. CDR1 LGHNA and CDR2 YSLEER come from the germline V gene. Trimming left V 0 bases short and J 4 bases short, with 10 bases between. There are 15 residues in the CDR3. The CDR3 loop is CASSQDPGRNQPQHF. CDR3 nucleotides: TGCGCCAGCAGCCAAGATCCAGGTCGGAATCAGCCCCAGCATTTT.

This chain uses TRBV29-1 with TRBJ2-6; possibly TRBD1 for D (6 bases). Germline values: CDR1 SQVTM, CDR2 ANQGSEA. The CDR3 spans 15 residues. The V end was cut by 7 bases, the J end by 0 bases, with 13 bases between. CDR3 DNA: TGCAGCGCTGTGACAGGCTCCTCTGGGGCCAACGTCCTGACTTTC. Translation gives CSAVTGSSGANVLTF.

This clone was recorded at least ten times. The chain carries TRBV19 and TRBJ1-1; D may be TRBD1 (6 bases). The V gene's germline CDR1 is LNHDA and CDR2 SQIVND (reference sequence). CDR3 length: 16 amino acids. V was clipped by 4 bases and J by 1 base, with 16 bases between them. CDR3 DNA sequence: TGTGCCAGTAGTACCCAATATAGGGGGAAGAACACTGAAGCTTTCTTT. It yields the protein CASSTQYRGKNTEAFF.

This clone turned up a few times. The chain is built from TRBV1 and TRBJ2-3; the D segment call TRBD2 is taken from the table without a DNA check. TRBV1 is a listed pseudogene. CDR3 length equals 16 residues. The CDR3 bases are TGCACCAGCAGCCAAGATCATGAGCGCGAAGGTGATACGCAGTATTTT. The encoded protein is CTSSQDHEREGDTQYF.